This T cell receptor (beta chain) was sequenced in a study of T-cell reconstitution after alpha-beta-depleted transplantation in children. This clonotype was counted a few times. Germline V gene data show CDR1 as DFQATT and CDR2 as SNEGSKA (reference sequence). CDR3 length: 14 residues. Trimming took 6 bases from V and 7 from J; bases not matched to a gene: 8. TCRbeta library construction was performed incorporating unique molecular identifiers. TCRdb redid the calling of the PCR reads with MiXCR, one entry per CDR3 protein. The table lists over 150,000 distinct CDR3 sequences, about 14% of them singletons.

The clonotype was recovered from a human donor who donated a stem cell graft to a child with acute lymphoblastic leukemia. The chain employs TRBV20-1 and TRBJ2-1; 11 bases line up with TRBD2. Here the sequenced sample was PBMCs from the stem cell graft donor, taken from the stem cell graft. The CDR3, as DNA: TGCAGTGCCACTAGCGGGGGTCCTAGGAATGAGCAGTTCTTC. Its protein product is CSATSGGPRNEQFF.